This T cell receptor beta chain was documented in a study of blood T cells in healthy people across ages. Study information: Template switching recovered approximately one barcoded beta molecule for every two T cells.

No fewer than 5.5 micrograms of total RNA were isolated from every sample. Overall study results and limits: Diversity of TCR beta per million T cells declined in a roughly linear way with age. Calculation of diversity from one million T cells yielded estimates considered to be underestimates.

The second PCR ran about 6 to 12 cycles with a sample-barcoded 5' primer and J-beta primers. TCRdb analysed the 5' RACE reads with MiXCR anew, one entry per CDR3 protein. This sample has 1.2 million to 1.5 million distinct CDR3 sequences; 59% occur once, and the top ten carry over 6.5%. Regarding this clonotype: The antigen remains undetermined.

The V gene's germline CDR1 is DFQATT and CDR2 SNEGSKA (reference sequence). This CDR3 has 14 residues. Trimming shortened V by 1 base and J by 2 bases, and 11 bases separated the two germline ends. This chain links TRBV20-1 with TRBJ2-5, with D possibly being TRBD2 (6 bases). The sequenced sample was blood. This receptor was taken from a young man in good health. In nucleotides, the CDR3 is TGCAGTGCTAGAGCCGGACTAATACAAGAGACCCAGTACTTC. It specifies CSARAGLIQETQYF.